What follows describes a single TCR beta chain. The sample's time point: persistent/refractory GD, antithyroid drugs over 5 years with positive TRAb. PBMC-derived RNA was used for the TCR library. This specimen belongs to a study of regulatory T cells in long-lasting Graves disease. Turning to the study itself: Over-5-year antithyroid drug use with positive TSH receptor antibodies defined persistent Graves' disease in the study.

Construction of TCR beta libraries relied on iRepertoire HTBI primers and on Arm-PCR targeting CDR3 regions. TCRdb re-derived calls from the multiplex PCR reads in MiXCR, one entry per CDR3 protein. Among 500,000 to 800,000 distinct CDR3 sequences, 30% were seen once, and the ten largest hold about two fifths. V lost 6 bases, J lost 7 bases, and 7 bases stayed unmatched. CDR3 length: 14 residues. Per the germline V gene, CDR1 is SQVTM and CDR2 is ANQGSEA. The source was peripheral blood mononuclear cells (PBMCs), collected when the disease was refractory, from a patient treated with antithyroid drugs. This clonotype was obtained from a female donor with Graves disease. The chain carries TRBV29-1 and TRBJ2-1, with 12 nucleotides matching TRBD2. CDR3 DNA sequence: TGCAGCGTCCGGACTAGCGGGATGGGGAATGAGCAGTTCTTC. It codes for CSVRTSGMGNEQFF.